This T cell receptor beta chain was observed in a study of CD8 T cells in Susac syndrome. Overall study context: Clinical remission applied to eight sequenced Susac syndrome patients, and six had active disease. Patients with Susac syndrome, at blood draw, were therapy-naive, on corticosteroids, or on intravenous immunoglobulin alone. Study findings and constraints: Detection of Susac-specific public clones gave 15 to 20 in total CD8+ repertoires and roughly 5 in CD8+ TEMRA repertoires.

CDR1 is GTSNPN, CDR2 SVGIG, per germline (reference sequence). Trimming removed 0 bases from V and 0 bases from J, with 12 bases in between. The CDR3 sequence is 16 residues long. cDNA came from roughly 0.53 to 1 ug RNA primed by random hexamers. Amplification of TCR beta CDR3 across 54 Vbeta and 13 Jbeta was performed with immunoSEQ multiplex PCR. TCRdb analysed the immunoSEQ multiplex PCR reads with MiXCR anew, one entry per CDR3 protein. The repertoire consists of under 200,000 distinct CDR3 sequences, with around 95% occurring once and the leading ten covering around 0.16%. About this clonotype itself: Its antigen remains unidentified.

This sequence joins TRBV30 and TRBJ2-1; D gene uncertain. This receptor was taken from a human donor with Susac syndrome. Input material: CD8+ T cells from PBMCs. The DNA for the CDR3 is TGTGCCTGGAGTGTAATCAATCTGGGCTCCTACAATGAGCAGTTCTTC. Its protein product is CAWSVINLGSYNEQFF.